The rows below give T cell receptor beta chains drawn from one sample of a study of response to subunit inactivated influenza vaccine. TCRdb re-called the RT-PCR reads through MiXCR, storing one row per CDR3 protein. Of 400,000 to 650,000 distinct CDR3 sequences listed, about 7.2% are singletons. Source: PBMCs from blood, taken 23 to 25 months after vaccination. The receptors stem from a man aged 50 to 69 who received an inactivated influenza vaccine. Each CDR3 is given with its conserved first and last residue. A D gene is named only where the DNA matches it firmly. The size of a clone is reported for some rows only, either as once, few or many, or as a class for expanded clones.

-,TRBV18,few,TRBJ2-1,CASSPRQGDGNEQFF,TGTGCCAGCTCACCACGGCAGGGAGACGGCAATGAGCAGTTCTTC
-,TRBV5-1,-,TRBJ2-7,CASSLESRSYEQYF,TGCGCCAGCAGCTTGGAAAGCAGGTCCTACGAGCAGTACTTC
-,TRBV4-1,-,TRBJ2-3,CASSQLATGDTQYF,TGCGCCAGCAGCCAACTAGCGACGGGAGATACGCAGTATTTT
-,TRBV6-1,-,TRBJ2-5,CASAQGSQETQYF,TGTGCCAGCGCCCAGGGAAGCCAAGAGACCCAGTACTTC
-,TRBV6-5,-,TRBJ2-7,CASSYSIGGNTITYEQYF,TGTGCCAGCAGTTACTCGATTGGTGGAAACACTATAACCTACGAGCAGTACTTC
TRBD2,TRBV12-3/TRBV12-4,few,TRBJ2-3,CASRLSSGGTDTQYF,TGTGCCAGCAGACTGTCTAGCGGGGGAACAGATACGCAGTATTTT
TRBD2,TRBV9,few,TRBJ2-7,CASSSVAGGLGEQYF,TGTGCCAGCAGCTCGGTAGCGGGAGGGCTCGGCGAGCAGTACTTC
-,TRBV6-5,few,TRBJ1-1,CASRQGYTEAFF,TGTGCCAGCAGACAGGGATACACTGAAGCTTTCTTT
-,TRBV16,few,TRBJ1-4,CASSPGTNEKLFF,TGTGCCAGCAGCCCCGGGACTAATGAAAAACTGTTTTTT
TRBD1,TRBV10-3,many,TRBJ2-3,CAISEDGTGYSTDTQYF,TGTGCCATCAGTGAGGACGGGACAGGGTATAGCACAGATACGCAGTATTTT
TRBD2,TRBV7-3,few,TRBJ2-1,CASSSGLAGINEQFF,TGTGCCAGCAGCTCGGGACTAGCGGGAATCAATGAGCAGTTCTTC
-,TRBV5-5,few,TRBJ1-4,CASSWDPKLEKLFF,TGTGCCAGCAGCTGGGACCCCAAGTTGGAAAAACTGTTTTTT
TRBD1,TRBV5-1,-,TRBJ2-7,CASSLLGTGVVYEQYF,TGCGCCAGCAGCTTGCTTGGGACAGGGGTTGTCTACGAGCAGTACTTC
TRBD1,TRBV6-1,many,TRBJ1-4,CASSATGAKLFF,TGTGCCAGCAGTGCAACAGGGGCGAAACTGTTTTTT
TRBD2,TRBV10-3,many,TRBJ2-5,CAISAGLAGVQETQYF,TGTGCCATCAGTGCCGGACTAGCGGGGGTCCAAGAGACCCAGTACTTC